The source of this T cell receptor beta chain is a study of T cells in Graves' hyperthyroidism and ophthalmopathy. Regions amplified from RNA transcripts were the TCR beta CDR3 regions. In the first-round RT-PCR of the TCR CDR3, the HTBI primer set was used. TCRdb analysed the multiplex PCR reads with MiXCR anew, one entry per CDR3 protein. The sample yields hundreds of thousands of distinct CDR3 sequences, roughly 45% seen once. This clonotype came up a few times. Orbital computed tomography, thyroid ultrasound, serum thyroxine and TRAb, and clinical symptoms together informed the diagnoses. The sequence was collected from an adult man with Graves' disease, either hyperthyroidism or ophthalmopathy (not recorded which). The sample taken for sequencing was peripheral blood or thyroid tissue (not recorded which).

CDR3 loop: CASSLDSHYGYTF. CDR3 in DNA: TGTGCCAGCAGTTTAGACAGTCACTATGGCTACACCTTC. The rearrangement uses TRBV12-3 or TRBV12-4 and TRBJ1-2; D is unclear. There are 13 residues in the CDR3. Trimming left V 1 base short and J 3 bases short, with 6 bases between.